One and the same sample provided the 18 T cell receptor beta chains below, sequenced in a study of blood T cell repertoires in COVID-19. Profiled with immunoSEQ multiplex PCR; TCRdb holds only in-frame clones, not every one. The sample consists of 250,000 or so clones, about nine tenths of them appearing once. The sample comprised peripheral blood. These TCRs come from a man in his 60s with acute or convalescent COVID-19.

This clone was observed a handful of times. The J gene is TRBJ1-2, the V gene TRBV21-1. TRBV21-1 corresponds to a pseudogene. This CDR3 contains 12 residues. The chain's CDR3 is CASSPGIYGYTF. The CDR3 nucleotides read TGTGCCAGCAGCCCGGGTATCTATGGCTACACCTTC.

There are a few counts of this clone. This chain connects TRBV2 to TRBJ1-2, with 9 bases fitting TRBD1. The germline V gene encodes CDR1 SNHLY and CDR2 FYNNEI. CDR3 size: 16 residues. V lost 6 bases to trimming and J lost 5 bases; unmatched junction nucleotides: 13. CDR3 DNA: TGTGCCAGCAGGGGTTTCGGGACAGGGTTAATATATGGCTACACCTTC. Encoded protein: CASRGFGTGLIYGYTF.

The V gene is TRBV5-1, the J gene TRBJ1-2; 7 nucleotides agree with TRBD1. This CDR3 is built from 14 residues. CDR1 is SGHRS and CDR2 is YFSETQ in the germline V gene. Trimming took 1 base from V and 6 from J; bases not matched to a gene: 6. For the CDR3, the DNA is TGCGCCAGCAGCTTGTCCACAACAGGGGATGGCTACACCTTC. As protein: CASSLSTTGDGYTF.

The J gene is TRBJ1-2, the V gene TRBV29-1, with 7 bases fitting TRBD1. The CDR3 loop spans 13 amino acids. V lost 6 bases, J lost 1 base, and 5 bases stayed unmatched. Germline-derived CDR1 and CDR2 are SQVTM and ANQGSEA. The CDR3 region has the DNA TGCAGCGTGATGACAGGGATTAACTATGGCTACACCTTC. This gives the protein CSVMTGINYGYTF.

J is TRBJ2-1 and V is TRBV7-6; 7 bases align to TRBD1. The germline V gene encodes CDR1 SGHVS and CDR2 FNYEAQ. The CDR3 contains 19 residues. V lost 2 bases, J lost 2 bases, and 15 bases stayed unmatched. CDR3 loop: CASSLSVGTAFSPYNEQFF. The CDR3 coding sequence is TGTGCCAGCAGCTTAAGTGTGGGGACAGCTTTTTCCCCCTACAATGAGCAGTTCTTC.

This chain connects TRBV4-3 to TRBJ2-7; TRBD2 might be the D (6 bases). Trimming left V 1 base short and J 5 bases short, with 18 bases between. CDR3 length: 16 residues. The germline V gene encodes CDR1 LGHNA and CDR2 YSLEER. The DNA for the CDR3 is TGCGCCAGCAGCCAAGGGCGGGAAATTTCAGCAAACGAGCAGTACTTC. As protein: CASSQGREISANEQYF.

The CDR3 nucleotides read TGTGCCAGCAGGGCTGGAGGGCAGGGCTATGGCTACACCTTC. This translates into CASRAGGQGYGYTF. This chain uses TRBV7-2 with TRBJ1-2; maybe TRBD1 (5 bases). Per germline, CDR1 SGHTA and CDR2 FQGNSA. The V and J ends lost 6 bases and 4 bases respectively, with 15 bases between them. CDR3 length equals 14 residues.

The chain recombines TRBV7-3 with TRBJ2-5; the match to TRBD1 covers 8 bases. Germline CDR1 SGHTA, CDR2 FQGTGA. The CDR3 contains 15 residues. The J segment lost 4 bases and the V segment lost 0 bases, leaving 4 bases of the junction unmatched. The CDR3 DNA sequence: TGTGCCAGCAGCTTAACGGGCAGGGGGCGAGAGACCCAGTACTTC. Its protein is CASSLTGRGRETQYF.

The V and J genes are TRBV7-2 and TRBJ1-2, with D possibly being TRBD1 (6 bases). CDR1 is SGHTA and CDR2 is FQGNSA in the germline V gene. The CDR3 extends over 13 amino acids. The V end lost 2 bases, the J end lost 8 bases, and 12 bases lay between the germline ends. CDR3 residues: CASSLRGASGYTF. The DNA of the CDR3 is TGTGCCAGCAGCTTACGGGGGGCCAGCGGCTACACCTTC.

This clone occurred once. The rearrangement links TRBV28 to TRBJ2-5, with 9 bases aligning to TRBD2. With 1 base clipped from V and 5 bases from J, the junction kept 11 bases outside the gene matches. Germline CDR1 MDHEN, CDR2 SYDVKM. The CDR3 is 17 residues long. DNA for the CDR3: TGTGCCAGCAGTTTATTGCCGGCGGGAGGGCCGAAGGAGACCCAGTACTTC. Residues: CASSLLPAGGPKETQYF.

The CDR3 reads CASIQPGQGQQFF. DNA for the CDR3: TGTGCCAGCATCCAACCCGGACAGGGCCAGCAGTTCTTC. The chain has TRBV11-1 and TRBJ2-1, with 8 bases lining up with TRBD1. With V trimmed by 7 bases and J by 11 bases, 10 bases remained unmatched. CDR1 is SGHAT and CDR2 is FQDESV in the germline V gene (reference sequence). The CDR3 has 13 residues.

This rearrangement joins TRBV3-1 (or the pseudogene TRBV3-2) to TRBJ1-5, with D unresolved. Trimming pared 1 base from V and 10 bases from J, leaving 14 bases between. The CDR3 has 14 residues. Germline-derived CDR1 and CDR2 are LGHDT and YNNKEL (reference sequence). The CDR3 DNA sequence: TGTGCCAGCAGCCAAGTTGGGGAGGAGGGACCCCAGCATTTT. This translates into CASSQVGEEGPQHF.

This clone showed up just once. The chain uses TRBV7-9 and TRBJ2-1; D is perhaps TRBD2 (6 bases). The CDR3 length is 14 residues. The germline V and J ends were trimmed by 5 bases and 7 bases, with 15 bases remaining between them. Looked up from germline, CDR1 is SEHNR and CDR2 is FQNEAQ (reference sequence). CDR3 loop: CASSRRTSSNEQFF. CDR3 DNA: TGTGCCAGCAGCCGACGTACTAGCTCAAATGAGCAGTTCTTC.

This sequence joins TRBV5-1 and TRBJ2-6; the match to TRBD1 covers 9 bases. The CDR3 spans 17 residues. V was pared by 6 bases and J by 0 bases, with 7 bases of the junction left unmatched. Germline V gene lookup returns CDR1 SGHRS and CDR2 YFSETQ. CDR3 nucleotides: TGCGCCAGCACAGGGACAGGGCCCACCTCTGGGGCCAACGTCCTGACTTTC. Translated: CASTGTGPTSGANVLTF. The full variable domain, with the rest looked up from reference TRBV5-1 and TRBJ2-6, is KAGVTQTPRYLIKTRGQQVTLSCSPISGHRSVSWYQQTPGQGLQFLFEYFSETQRNKGNFPGRFSGRQFSNSRSEMNVSTLELGDSALYLCASTGTGPTSGANVLTFGAGSRLTVL.

V and J are TRBV5-4 and TRBJ2-5; the match to TRBD2 covers 15 bases. J was trimmed by 3 bases and V by 4 bases; bases with no gene match: 7. Germline V gene sequence: CDR1 SGHNT, CDR2 YYREEE (reference sequence). This CDR3 contains 17 residues. The CDR3 nucleotides are TGTGCCAGCAGCCCCCTGGGGACTAGCGGGGGGAAAGAGACCCAGTACTTC. Translated: CASSPLGTSGGKETQYF.

The chain recombines TRBV3-1 (or the pseudogene TRBV3-2) with TRBJ1-6; no reliable D call. The CDR3 sequence is 12 residues long. Trimming stripped 0 bases from V and 12 bases from J, with 6 bases between. Germline lookup yields CDR1 LGHDT and CDR2 YNNKEL (reference sequence). The CDR3 reads CASSQENRPLHF. The CDR3 DNA follows: TGTGCCAGCAGCCAAGAGAACAGACCCCTCCACTTT.

The rearrangement uses TRBV18 and TRBJ1-1, with D possibly matching TRBD1 (6 bases). The V end lost 3 bases, the J end lost 1 base, and 12 bases lay between the germline ends. Germline loops: CDR1 KGHSH, CDR2 LQKENI. The CDR3 spans 15 residues. CDR3: CASSPQGTKNTEAFF. CDR3 nucleotide sequence: TGTGCCAGCTCACCGCAGGGGACCAAGAACACTGAAGCTTTCTTT.

The V and J genes are TRBV28 and TRBJ2-1, with TRBD1 matching 9 bases. Germline V gives CDR1 MDHEN, CDR2 SYDVKM. The CDR3 consists of 16 residues. The J segment lost 4 bases and the V segment lost 6 bases, leaving 10 bases of the junction unmatched. The CDR3 nucleotides read TGTGCCAGCAGGGAAATTGGACAGGGGCTATACAATGAGCAGTTCTTC. Protein: CASREIGQGLYNEQFF. Filled out from reference TRBV28 and TRBJ2-1, the complete variable domain reads DVKVTQSSRYLVKRTGEKVFLECVQDMDHENMFWYRQDPGLGLRLIYFSYDVKMKEKGDIPEGYSVSREKKERFSLILESASTNQTSMYLCASREIGQGLYNEQFFGPGTRLTVL.